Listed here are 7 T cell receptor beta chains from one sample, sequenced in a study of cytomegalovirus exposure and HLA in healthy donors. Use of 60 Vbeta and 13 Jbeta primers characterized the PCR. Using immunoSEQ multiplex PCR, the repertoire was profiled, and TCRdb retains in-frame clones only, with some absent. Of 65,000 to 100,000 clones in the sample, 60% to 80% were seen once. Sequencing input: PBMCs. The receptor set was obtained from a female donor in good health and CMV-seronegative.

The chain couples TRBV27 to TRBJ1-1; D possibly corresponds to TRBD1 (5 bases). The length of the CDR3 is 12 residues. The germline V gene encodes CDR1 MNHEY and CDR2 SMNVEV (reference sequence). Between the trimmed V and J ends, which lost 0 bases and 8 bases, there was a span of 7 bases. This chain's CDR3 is CASSLSGREAFF. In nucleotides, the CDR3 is TGTGCCAGCAGTTTATCGGGGCGGGAAGCTTTCTTT.

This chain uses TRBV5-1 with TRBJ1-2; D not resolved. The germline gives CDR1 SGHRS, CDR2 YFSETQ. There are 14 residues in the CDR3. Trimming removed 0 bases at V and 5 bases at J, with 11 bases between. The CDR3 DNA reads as TGCGCCAGCAGCTTGGGGGAGGCTGAATATGGCTACACCTTC. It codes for CASSLGEAEYGYTF.

The CDR3 spells CASTNNAGGNTEAFF. CDR3 sequence (DNA): TGTGCCAGCACGAACAACGCAGGGGGGAACACTGAAGCTTTCTTT. This rearrangement joins TRBV28 to TRBJ1-1, with 7 bases lining up with TRBD1. Trimming at V came to 7 bases and at J to 1 base, leaving 9 bases not matched to a gene. CDR1 is MDHEN and CDR2 is SYDVKM in the germline V gene. The CDR3 is 15 residues long.

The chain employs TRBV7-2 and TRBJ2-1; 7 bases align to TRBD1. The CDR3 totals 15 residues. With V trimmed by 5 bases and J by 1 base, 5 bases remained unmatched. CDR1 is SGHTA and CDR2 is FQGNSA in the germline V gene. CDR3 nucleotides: TGTGCCAGCAGCAACGTGGGACAGTCCTACAATGAGCAGTTCTTC. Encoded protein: CASSNVGQSYNEQFF.

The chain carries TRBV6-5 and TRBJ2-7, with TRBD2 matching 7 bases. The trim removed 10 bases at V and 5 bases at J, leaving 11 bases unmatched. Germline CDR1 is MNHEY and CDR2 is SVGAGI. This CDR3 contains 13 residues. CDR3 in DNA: TGTGCCACCGAGGGGTCGGGAGGCAACGAGCAGTACTTC. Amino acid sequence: CATEGSGGNEQYF.

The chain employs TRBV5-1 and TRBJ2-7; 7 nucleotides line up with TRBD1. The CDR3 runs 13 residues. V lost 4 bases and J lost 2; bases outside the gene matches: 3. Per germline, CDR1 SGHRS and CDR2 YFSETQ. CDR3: CASSRGQTYEQYF. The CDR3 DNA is TGCGCCAGCAGCCGGGGACAGACCTACGAGCAGTACTTC.

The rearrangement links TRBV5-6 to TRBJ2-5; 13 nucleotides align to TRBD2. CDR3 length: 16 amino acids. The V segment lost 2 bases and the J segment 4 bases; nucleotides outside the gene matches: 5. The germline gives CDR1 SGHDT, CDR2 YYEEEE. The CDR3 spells CASSLARLAGGETQYF. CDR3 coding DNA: TGTGCCAGCAGCTTAGCGAGACTAGCGGGAGGAGAGACCCAGTACTTC.